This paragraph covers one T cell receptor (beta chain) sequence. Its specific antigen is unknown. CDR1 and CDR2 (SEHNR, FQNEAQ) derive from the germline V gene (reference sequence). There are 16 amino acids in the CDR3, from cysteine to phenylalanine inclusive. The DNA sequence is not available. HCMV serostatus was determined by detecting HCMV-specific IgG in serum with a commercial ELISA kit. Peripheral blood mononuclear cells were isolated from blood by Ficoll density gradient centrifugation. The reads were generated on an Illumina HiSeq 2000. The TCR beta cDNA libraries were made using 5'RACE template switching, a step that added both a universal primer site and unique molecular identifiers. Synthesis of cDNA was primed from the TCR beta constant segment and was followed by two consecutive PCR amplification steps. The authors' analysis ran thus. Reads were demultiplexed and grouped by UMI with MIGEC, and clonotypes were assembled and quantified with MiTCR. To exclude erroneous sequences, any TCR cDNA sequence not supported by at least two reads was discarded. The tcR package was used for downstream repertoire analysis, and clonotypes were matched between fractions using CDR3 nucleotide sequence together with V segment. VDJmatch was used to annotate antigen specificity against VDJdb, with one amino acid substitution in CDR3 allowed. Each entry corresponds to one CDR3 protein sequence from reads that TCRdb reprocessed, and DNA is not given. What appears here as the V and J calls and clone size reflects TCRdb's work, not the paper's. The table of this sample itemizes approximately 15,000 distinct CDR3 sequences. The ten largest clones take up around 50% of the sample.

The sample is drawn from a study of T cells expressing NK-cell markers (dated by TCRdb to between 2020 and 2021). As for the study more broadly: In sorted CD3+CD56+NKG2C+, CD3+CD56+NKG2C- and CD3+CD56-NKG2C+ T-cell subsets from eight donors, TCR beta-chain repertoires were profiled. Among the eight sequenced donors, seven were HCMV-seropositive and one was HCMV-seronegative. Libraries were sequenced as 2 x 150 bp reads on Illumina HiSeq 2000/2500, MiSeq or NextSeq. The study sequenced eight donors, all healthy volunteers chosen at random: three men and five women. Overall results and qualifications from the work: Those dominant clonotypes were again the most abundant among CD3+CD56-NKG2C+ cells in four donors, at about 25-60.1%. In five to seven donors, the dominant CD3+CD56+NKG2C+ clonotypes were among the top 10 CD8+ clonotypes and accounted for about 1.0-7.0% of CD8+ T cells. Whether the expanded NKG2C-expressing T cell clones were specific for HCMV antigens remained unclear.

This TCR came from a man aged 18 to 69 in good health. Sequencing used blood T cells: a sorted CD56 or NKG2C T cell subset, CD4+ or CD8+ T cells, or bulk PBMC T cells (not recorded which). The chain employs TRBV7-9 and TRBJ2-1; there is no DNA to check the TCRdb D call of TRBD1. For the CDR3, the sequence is CASSFSQGPSYNEQFF. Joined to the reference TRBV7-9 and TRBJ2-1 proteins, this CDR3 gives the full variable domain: DTGVSQNPRHKITKRGQNVTFRCDPISEHNRLYWYRQTLGQGPEFLTYFQNEAQLEKSRLLSDRFSAERPKGSFSTLEIQRTEQGDSAMYLCASSFSQGPSYNEQFFGPGTRLTVL.